This T cell receptor beta chain was obtained from a study of T-cell memory formation after mild COVID-19. TCRdb reprocessed the 5' RACE reads with MiXCR, giving one entry per CDR3 protein. The sample gives fewer than 250,000 distinct CDR3 sequences, approximately 15% of which show up once; 2.1% is in the top ten. With V trimmed by 1 base and J by 6 bases, 6 bases remained unmatched. Germline CDR1 and CDR2: SGHRS and YFSETQ. The CDR3 consists of 14 residues. The J gene is TRBJ1-2, the V gene TRBV5-1; TRBD1 agrees at 7 bases. Sequencing was performed on PBMCs or a T cell subset sorted from them (not recorded which). This receptor was obtained from an adult woman who had mild COVID-19 (a few samples of this study predate the infection). Cell type and time point are not known. In nucleotides, the CDR3 is TGCGCCAGCAGCTTGTCCAGGGGGTCCGATGGCTACACCTTC. Protein product: CASSLSRGSDGYTF.